This TCR beta chain was recorded in a study of glioma-infiltrating T cells after dendritic cell vaccination. Overall study context: Dendritic cells derived from monocytes and pulsed with autologous tumor lysate formed the vaccine. Regarding the study as a whole: Longer survival after dendritic cell vaccination followed higher pretreatment TIL content.

As regards this clone: Its antigen remains unknown.

The CDR3 spans 16 residues. The V and J ends lost 0 bases and 0 bases, in that order; junction bases with no gene match: 3. Germline V gene sequence: CDR1 LGHNA, CDR2 YNFKEQ. The assay was immunoSEQ multiplex PCR, and TCRdb's table has in-frame clones only and misses some. The sample yields 45,000 to 50,000 clones, 85% seen once. The chain recombines TRBV4-2 with TRBJ2-7, with TRBD1 matching 9 bases. This receptor was identified in a human donor with glioblastoma. This sample comprised blood, obtained before dendritic cell vaccination. The CDR3 loop is CASSQEMTGGSYEQYF. DNA of the CDR3: TGTGCCAGCAGCCAAGAAATGACAGGGGGCTCCTACGAGCAGTACTTC.